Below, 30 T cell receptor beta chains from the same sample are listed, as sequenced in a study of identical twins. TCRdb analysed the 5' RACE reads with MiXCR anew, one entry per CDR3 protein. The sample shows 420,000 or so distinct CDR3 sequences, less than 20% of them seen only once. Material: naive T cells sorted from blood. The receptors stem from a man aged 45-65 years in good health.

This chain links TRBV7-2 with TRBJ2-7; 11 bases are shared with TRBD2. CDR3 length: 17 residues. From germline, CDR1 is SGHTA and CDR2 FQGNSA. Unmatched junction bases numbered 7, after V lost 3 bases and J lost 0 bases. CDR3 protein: CASSFRLAGGFSYEQYF. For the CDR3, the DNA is TGTGCCAGCAGCTTCCGGCTAGCGGGGGGCTTCTCCTACGAGCAGTACTTC.

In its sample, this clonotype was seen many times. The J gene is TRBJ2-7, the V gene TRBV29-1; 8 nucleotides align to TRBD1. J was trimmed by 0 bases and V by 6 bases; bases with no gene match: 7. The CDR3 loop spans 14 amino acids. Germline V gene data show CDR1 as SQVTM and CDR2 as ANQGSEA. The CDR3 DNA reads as TGCAGCGTGGCGGGACAGGAAAACTCCTACGAGCAGTACTTC. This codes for CSVAGQENSYEQYF.

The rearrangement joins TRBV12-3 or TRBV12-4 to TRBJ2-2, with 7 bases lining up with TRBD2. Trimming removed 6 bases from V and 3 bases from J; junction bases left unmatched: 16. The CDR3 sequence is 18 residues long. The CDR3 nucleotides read TGTGCCAGCAGCGATACCTATTCACTAGCGTGGGACACCGGGGAGCTGTTTTTT. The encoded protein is CASSDTYSLAWDTGELFF.

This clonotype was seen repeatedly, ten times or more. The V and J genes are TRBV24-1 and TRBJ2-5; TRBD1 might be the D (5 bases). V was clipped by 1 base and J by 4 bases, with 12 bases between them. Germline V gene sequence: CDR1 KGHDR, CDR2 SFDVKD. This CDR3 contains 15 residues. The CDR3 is CATSDLEGARETQYF. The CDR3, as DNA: TGTGCCACCAGTGATTTAGAAGGGGCAAGAGAGACCCAGTACTTC.

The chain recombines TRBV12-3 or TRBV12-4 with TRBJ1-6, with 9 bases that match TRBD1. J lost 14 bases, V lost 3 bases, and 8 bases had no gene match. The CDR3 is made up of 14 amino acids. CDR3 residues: CASSFSTGGKTLHF. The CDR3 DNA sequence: TGTGCCAGCAGTTTCTCGACAGGGGGAAAGACCCTCCACTTT.

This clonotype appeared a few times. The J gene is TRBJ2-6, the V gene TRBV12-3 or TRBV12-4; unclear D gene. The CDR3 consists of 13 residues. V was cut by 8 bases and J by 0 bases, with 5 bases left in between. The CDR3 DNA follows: TGTGCCAGCGGGGACTCTGGGGCCAACGTCCTGACTTTC. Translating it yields CASGDSGANVLTF.

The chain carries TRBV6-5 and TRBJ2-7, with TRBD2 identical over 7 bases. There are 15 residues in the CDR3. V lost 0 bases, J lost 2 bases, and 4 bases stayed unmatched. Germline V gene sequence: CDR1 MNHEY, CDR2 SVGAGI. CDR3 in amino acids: CASSYSASGTYEQYF. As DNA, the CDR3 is TGTGCCAGCAGTTACTCGGCTAGCGGTACCTACGAGCAGTACTTC.

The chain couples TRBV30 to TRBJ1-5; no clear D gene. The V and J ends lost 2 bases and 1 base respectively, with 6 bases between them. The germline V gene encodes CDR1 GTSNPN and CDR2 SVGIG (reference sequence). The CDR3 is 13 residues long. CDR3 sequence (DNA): TGTGCCTGGAGTAGATCGAGCAATCAGCCCCAGCATTTT. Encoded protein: CAWSRSSNQPQHF.

DNA for the CDR3: TGTGCCAGCACCGATGGGACTAGCGGGCCCTACAATGAGCAGTTCTTC. It encodes CASTDGTSGPYNEQFF. The V gene is TRBV7-9, the J gene TRBJ2-1; 12 positions match TRBD2. The CDR3 has 16 amino acids. The germline gives CDR1 SEHNR, CDR2 FQNEAQ (reference sequence). The ends lost 7 bases at V and 2 bases at J; junction bases unmatched: 6.

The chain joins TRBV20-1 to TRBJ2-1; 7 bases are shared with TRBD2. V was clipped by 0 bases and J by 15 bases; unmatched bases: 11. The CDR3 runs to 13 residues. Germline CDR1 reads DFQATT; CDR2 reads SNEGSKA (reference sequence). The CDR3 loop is CSARDPASGALFF. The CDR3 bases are TGCAGTGCTAGAGATCCCGCTAGCGGCGCTCTGTTCTTC.

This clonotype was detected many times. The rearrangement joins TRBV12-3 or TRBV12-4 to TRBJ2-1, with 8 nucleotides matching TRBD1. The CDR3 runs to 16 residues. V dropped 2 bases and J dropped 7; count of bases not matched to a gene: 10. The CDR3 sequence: CASSLPTGEVRNEQFF. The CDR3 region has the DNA TGTGCCAGCAGTTTACCGACAGGGGAGGTGAGGAATGAGCAGTTCTTC.

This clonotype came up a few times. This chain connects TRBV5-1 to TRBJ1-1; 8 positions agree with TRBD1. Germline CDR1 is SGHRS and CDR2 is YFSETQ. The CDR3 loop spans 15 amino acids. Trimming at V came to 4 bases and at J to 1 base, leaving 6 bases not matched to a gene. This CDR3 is CASSSFQGANTEAFF. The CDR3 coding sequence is TGCGCCAGCAGCAGTTTCCAGGGGGCGAACACTGAAGCTTTCTTT.

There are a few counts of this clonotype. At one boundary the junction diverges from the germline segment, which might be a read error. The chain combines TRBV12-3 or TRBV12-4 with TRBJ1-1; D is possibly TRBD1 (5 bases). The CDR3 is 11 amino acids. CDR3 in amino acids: CASSPGTGAFF. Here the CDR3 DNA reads TGTGCCAGCAGTCCGGGGACTGGAGCTTTCTTT.

The CDR3 reads CASSLSPPGQGANEQYF. The CDR3 nucleotides are TGTGCCAGCAGTCTCAGCCCACCGGGACAGGGGGCGAACGAGCAGTACTTC. The chain has TRBV27 and TRBJ2-7; 12 nucleotides match TRBD1. V was clipped by 5 bases and J by 5 bases; unmatched bases: 13. Germline CDR1 MNHEY, CDR2 SMNVEV (reference sequence). This CDR3 has 17 residues.

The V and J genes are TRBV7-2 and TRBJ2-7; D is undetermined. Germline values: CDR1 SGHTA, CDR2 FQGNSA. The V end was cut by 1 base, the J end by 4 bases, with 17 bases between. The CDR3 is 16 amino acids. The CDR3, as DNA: TGTGCCAGCAGCTTAGGGTACAGCCCCCAGGTTTACGAGCAGTACTTC. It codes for CASSLGYSPQVYEQYF.

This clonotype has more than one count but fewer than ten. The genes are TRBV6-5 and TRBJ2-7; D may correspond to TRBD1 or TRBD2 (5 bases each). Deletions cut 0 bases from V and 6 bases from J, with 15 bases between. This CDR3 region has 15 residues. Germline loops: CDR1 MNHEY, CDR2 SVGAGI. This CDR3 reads CASSYSPKWGSEQYF. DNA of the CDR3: TGTGCCAGCAGTTACTCGCCGAAGTGGGGGAGCGAGCAGTACTTC.

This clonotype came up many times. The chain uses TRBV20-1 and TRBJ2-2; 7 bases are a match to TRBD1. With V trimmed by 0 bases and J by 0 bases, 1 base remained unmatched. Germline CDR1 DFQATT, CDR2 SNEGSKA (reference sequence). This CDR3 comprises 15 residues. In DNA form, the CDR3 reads TGCAGTGCTAGAGAAGGGACAGCGAACACCGGGGAGCTGTTTTTT. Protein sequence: CSAREGTANTGELFF.

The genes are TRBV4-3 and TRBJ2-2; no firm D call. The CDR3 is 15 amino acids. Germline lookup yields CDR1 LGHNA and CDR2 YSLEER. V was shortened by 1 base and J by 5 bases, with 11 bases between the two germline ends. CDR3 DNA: TGCGCCAGCAGCCAAGTTACCTCTACTACCGGGGAGCTGTTTTTT. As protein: CASSQVTSTTGELFF.

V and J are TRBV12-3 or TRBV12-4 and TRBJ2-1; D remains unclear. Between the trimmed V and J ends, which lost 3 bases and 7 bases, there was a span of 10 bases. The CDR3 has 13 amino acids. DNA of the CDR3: TGTGCCAGCAGTTTTATCGGAGCTAATGAGCAGTTCTTC. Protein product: CASSFIGANEQFF.

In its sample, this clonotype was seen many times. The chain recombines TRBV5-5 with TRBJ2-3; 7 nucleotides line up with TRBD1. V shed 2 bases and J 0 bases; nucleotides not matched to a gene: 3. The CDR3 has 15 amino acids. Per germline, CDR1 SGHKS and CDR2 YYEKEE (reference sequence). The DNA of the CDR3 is TGTGCCAGCAGCTTTACAGGGGTCAGCACAGATACGCAGTATTTT. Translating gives CASSFTGVSTDTQYF.

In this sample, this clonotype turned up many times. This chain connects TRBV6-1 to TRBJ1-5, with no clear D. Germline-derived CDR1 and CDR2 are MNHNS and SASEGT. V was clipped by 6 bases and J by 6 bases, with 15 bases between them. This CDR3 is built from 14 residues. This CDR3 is CASSSGLGSQPQHF. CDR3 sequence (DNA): TGTGCCAGCAGCTCCGGGCTGGGATCTCAGCCCCAGCATTTT.

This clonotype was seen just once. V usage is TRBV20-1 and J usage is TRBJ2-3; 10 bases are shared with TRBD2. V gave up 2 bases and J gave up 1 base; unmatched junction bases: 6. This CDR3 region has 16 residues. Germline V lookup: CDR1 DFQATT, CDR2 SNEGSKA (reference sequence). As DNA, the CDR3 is TGCAGTGCTAGACGAGGGACTAGCGCCGGCACAGATACGCAGTATTTT. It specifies CSARRGTSAGTDTQYF.

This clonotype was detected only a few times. DNA for the CDR3: TGCAGTGCTACCCGACAGGGAAGTCCTTATGGCTACACCTTC. Translation: CSATRQGSPYGYTF. The chain carries TRBV20-1 and TRBJ1-2; TRBD1 aligns across 7 bases. This CDR3 has 14 residues. Trimming took 4 bases from V and 5 from J; bases not matched to a gene: 10. The germline V gene encodes CDR1 DFQATT and CDR2 SNEGSKA (reference sequence).

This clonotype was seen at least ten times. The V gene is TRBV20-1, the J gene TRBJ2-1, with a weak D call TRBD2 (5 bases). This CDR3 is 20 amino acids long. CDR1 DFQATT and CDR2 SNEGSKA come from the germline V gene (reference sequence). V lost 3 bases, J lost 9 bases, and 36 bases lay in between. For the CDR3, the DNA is TGCAGTGCTAGGACTCGCGGGTGGGATCCCTTCACAATGGTAGGTGGTGAGCAGTTCTTC. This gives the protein CSARTRGWDPFTMVGGEQFF.

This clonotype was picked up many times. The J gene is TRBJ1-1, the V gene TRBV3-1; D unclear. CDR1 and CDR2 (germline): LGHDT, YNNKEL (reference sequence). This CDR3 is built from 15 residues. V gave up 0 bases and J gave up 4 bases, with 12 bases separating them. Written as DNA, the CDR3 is TGTGCCAGCAGCCAAGAGTGGCTATTGGGCACTGAAGCTTTCTTT. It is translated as CASSQEWLLGTEAFF.

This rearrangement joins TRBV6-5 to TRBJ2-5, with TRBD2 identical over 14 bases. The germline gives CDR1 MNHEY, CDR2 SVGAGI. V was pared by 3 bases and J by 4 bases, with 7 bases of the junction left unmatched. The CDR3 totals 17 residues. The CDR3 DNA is TGTGCCAGCAGTTATGAGGGACTAGCGGGAGCGACAGAGACCCAGTACTTC. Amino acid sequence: CASSYEGLAGATETQYF.

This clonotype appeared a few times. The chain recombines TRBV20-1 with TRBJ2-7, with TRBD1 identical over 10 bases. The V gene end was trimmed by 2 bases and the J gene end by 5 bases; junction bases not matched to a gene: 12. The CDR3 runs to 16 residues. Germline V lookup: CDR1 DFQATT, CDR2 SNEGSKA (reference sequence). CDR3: CSARQSGTGASHEQYF. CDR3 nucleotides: TGCAGTGCTAGACAATCCGGGACAGGGGCATCTCACGAGCAGTACTTC.

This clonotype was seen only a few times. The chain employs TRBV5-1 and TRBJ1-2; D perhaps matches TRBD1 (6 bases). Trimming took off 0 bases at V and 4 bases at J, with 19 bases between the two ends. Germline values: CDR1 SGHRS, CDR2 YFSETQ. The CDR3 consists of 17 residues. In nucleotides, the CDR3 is TGCGCCAGCAGCTTGGACATCTTTGGGGGCCCCCTCTATGGCTACACCTTC. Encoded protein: CASSLDIFGGPLYGYTF.

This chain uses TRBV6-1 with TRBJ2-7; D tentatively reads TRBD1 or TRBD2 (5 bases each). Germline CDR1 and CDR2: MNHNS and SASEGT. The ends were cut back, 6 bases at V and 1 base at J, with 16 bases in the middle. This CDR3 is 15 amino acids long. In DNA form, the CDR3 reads TGTGCCAGCAGCCCGGACCCGGGACGATCCTACGAGCAGTACTTC. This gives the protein CASSPDPGRSYEQYF.

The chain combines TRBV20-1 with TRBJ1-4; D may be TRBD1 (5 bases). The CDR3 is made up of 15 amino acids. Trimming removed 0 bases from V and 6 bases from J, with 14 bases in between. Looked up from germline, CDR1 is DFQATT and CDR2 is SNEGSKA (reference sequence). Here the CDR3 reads CSARDLPGGDEKLFF. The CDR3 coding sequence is TGCAGTGCTAGAGATCTACCGGGGGGAGATGAAAAACTGTTTTTT.